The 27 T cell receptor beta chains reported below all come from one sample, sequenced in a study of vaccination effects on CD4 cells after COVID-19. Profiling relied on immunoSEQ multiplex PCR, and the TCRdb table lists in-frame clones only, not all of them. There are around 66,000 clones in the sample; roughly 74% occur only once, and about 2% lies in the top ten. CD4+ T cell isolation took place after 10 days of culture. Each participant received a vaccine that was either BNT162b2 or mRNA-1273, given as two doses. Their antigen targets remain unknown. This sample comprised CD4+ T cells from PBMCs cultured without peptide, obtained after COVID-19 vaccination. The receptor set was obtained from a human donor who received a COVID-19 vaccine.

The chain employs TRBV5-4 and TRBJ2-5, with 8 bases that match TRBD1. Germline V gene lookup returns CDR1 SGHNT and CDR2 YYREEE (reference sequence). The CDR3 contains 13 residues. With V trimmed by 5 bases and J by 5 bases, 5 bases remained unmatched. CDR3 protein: CASSSDRVETQYF. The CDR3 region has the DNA TGTGCCAGCAGTTCGGACAGGGTGGAGACCCAGTACTTC.

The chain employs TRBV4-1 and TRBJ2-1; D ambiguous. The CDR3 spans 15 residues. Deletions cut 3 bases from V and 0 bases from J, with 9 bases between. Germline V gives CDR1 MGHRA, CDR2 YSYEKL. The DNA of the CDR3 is TGCGCCAGCAGCCAGGGCCCTATCTCCTACAATGAGCAGTTCTTC. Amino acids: CASSQGPISYNEQFF.

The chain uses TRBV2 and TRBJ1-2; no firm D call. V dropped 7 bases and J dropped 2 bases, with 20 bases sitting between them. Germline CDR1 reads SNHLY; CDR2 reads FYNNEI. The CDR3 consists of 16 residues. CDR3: CASKRPSNRRNYGYTF. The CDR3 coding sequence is TGTGCCAGCAAAAGGCCCTCCAATAGACGGAACTATGGCTACACCTTC. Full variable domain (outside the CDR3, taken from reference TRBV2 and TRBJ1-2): EPEVTQTPSHQVTQMGQEVILRCVPISNHLYFYWYRQILGQKVEFLVSFYNNEISEKSEIFDDQFSVERPDGSNFTLKIRSTKLEDSAMYFCASKRPSNRRNYGYTFGSGTRLTVV.

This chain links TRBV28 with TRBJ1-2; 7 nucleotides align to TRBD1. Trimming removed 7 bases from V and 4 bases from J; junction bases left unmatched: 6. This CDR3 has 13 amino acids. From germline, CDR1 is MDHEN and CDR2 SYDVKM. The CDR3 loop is CASTSRGSYGYTF. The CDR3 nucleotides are TGTGCCAGCACCAGCAGGGGGAGCTATGGCTACACCTTC.

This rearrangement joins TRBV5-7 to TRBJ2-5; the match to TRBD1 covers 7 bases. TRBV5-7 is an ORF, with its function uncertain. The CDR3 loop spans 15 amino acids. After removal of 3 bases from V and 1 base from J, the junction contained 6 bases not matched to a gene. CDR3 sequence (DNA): TGTGCCAGCAGCTCCGGGACAGACGTCCAAGAGACCCAGTACTTC. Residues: CASSSGTDVQETQYF.

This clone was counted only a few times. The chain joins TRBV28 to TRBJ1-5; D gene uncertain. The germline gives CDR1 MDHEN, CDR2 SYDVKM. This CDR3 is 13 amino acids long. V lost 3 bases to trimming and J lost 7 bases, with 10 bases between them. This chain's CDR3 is CASSFSDGQPQHF. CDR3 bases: TGTGCCAGCAGTTTCTCGGACGGACAGCCCCAGCATTTT.

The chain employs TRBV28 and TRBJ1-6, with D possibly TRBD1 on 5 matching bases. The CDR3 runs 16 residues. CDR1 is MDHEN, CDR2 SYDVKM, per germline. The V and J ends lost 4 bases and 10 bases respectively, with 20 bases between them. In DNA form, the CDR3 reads TGTGCCAGCAGTTCTCCGGTCGGGGGAAGCGGGTCACCCCTCCACTTT. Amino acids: CASSSPVGGSGSPLHF. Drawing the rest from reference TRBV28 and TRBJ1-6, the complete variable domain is DVKVTQSSRYLVKRTGEKVFLECVQDMDHENMFWYRQDPGLGLRLIYFSYDVKMKEKGDIPEGYSVSREKKERFSLILESASTNQTSMYLCASSSPVGGSGSPLHFGNGTRLTVT.

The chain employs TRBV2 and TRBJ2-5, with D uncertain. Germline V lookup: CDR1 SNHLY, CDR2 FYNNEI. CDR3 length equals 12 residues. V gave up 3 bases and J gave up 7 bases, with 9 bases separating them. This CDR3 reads CASSDRVGTQYF. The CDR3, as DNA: TGTGCCAGCAGTGACCGCGTAGGGACCCAGTACTTC.

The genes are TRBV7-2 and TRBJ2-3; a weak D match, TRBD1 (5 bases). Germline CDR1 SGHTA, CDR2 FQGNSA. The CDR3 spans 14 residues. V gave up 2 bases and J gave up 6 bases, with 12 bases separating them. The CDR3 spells CASSLIGVGDTQYF. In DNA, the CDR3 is TGTGCCAGCAGCTTAATAGGGGTGGGGGATACGCAGTATTTT.

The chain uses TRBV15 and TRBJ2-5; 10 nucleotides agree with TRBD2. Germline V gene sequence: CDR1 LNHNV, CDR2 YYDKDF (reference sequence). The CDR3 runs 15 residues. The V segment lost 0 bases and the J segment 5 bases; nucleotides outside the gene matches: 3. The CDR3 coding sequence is TGTGCCACCAGCAGAGAACTAGCGGGGCGGGAGACCCAGTACTTC. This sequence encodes CATSRELAGRETQYF.

The CDR3 DNA reads TGTGCCAGCAGCCGGGTTGGGGAGGGGATATACACCGGGGAGCTGTTTTTT. It encodes CASSRVGEGIYTGELFF. The chain employs TRBV7-3 and TRBJ2-2; 7 positions match TRBD2. Germline CDR1 and CDR2: SGHTA and FQGTGA. This CDR3 is 17 amino acids long. The trim removed 5 bases at V and 3 bases at J, leaving 12 bases unmatched.

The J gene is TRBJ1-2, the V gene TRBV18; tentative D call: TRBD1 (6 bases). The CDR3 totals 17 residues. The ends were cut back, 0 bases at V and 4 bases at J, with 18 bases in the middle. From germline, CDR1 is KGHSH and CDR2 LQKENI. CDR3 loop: CASSPPAGQFGAYGYTF. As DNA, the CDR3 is TGTGCCAGCTCACCACCGGCCGGACAGTTCGGGGCCTATGGCTACACCTTC.

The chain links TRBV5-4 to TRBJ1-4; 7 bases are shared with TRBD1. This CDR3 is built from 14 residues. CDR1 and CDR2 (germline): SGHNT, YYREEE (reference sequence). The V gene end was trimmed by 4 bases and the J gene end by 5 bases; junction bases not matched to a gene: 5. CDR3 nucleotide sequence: TGTGCCAGCAGCCCGGGACAGCAAAATGAAAAACTGTTTTTT. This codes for CASSPGQQNEKLFF.

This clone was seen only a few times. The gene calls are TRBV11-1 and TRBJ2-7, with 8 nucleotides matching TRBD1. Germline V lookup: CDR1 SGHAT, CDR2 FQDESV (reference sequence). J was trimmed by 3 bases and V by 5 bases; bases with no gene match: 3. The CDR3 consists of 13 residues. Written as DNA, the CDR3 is TGTGCCAGCAGCCCGGACAGGGTCTACGAGCAGTACGTC. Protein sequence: CASSPDRVYEQYV.

CDR3 sequence (DNA): TGTGCCAGCAGTTTATCAGCCGGGACAGGGTACGAAAAACTGTTTTTT. Its protein is CASSLSAGTGYEKLFF. The chain has TRBV27 and TRBJ1-4; 9 nucleotides align to TRBD1. Germline loops: CDR1 MNHEY, CDR2 SMNVEV (reference sequence). V trimming: 0 bases; J trimming: 8 bases; junction bases outside the gene matches: 7. The CDR3 sequence is 16 residues long.

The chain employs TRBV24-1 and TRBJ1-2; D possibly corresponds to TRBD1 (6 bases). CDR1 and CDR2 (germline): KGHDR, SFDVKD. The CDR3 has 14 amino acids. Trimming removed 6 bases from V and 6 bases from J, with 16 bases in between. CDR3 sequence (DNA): TGTGCCACCAGTCCCCAGGACAGAGAAGATGGCTACACCTTC. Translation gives CATSPQDREDGYTF.

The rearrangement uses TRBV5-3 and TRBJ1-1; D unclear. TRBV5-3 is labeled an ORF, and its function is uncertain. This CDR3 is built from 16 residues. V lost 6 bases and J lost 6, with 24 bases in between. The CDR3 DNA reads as TGTGCCAGAAAGCCCGATTTGGGCTTTTTACTCGCTGAAGCTTTCTTT. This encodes CARKPDLGFLLAEAFF.

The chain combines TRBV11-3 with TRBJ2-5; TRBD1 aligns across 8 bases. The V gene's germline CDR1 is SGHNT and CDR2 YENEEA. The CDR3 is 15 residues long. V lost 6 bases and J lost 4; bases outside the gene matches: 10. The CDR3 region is CASSSGQGMSETQYF. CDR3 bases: TGTGCCAGCAGTTCCGGACAGGGTATGTCAGAGACCCAGTACTTC.

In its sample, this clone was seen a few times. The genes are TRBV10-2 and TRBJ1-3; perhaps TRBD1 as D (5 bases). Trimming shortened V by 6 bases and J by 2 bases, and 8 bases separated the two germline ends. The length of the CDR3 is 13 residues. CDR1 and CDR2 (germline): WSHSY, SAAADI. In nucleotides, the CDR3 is TGCGCCAGCAGCGGGGCCGCTGGAAACACCATATATTTT. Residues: CASSGAAGNTIYF.

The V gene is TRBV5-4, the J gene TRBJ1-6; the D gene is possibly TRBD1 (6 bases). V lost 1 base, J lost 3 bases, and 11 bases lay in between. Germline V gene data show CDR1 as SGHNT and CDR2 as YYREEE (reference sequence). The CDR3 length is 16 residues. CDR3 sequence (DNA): TGTGCCAGCAGCTTGCGGGGGGGCGGCTATAATTCACCCCTCCACTTT. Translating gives CASSLRGGGYNSPLHF.

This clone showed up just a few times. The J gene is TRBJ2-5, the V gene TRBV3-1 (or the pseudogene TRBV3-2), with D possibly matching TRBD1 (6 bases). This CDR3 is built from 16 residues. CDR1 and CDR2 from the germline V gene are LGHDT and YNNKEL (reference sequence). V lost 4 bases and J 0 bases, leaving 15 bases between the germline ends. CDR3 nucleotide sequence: TGTGCCAGCAGCCGAGGGGGAGCCTGGTACCAAGAGACCCAGTACTTC. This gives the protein CASSRGGAWYQETQYF.

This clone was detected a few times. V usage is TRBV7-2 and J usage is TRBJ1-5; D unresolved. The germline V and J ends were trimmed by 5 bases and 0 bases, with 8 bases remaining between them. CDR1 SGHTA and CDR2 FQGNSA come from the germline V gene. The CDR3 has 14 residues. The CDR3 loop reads CASSLTLSNQPQHF. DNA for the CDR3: TGTGCCAGCAGCCTAACACTTAGCAATCAGCCCCAGCATTTT.

In DNA, the CDR3 is TGTGCCAGCAGTACAGGCACAGATACGCAGTATTTT. Protein sequence: CASSTGTDTQYF. The rearrangement joins TRBV6-5 to TRBJ2-3, with no clear D. CDR1 is MNHEY, CDR2 SVGAGI, per germline. Trimming left V 5 bases short and J 1 base short, with 4 bases between. The CDR3 is 12 amino acids.

The CDR3 loop reads CASSRDRAAKNIQYF. For the CDR3, the DNA is TGTGCCAGCTCACGCGACAGGGCAGCCAAAAACATTCAGTACTTC. The rearrangement joins TRBV18 to TRBJ2-4; 7 bases match TRBD1. Trimming took 4 bases from V and 0 from J; bases not matched to a gene: 3. CDR3 size: 15 residues. Germline V lookup: CDR1 KGHSH, CDR2 LQKENI.

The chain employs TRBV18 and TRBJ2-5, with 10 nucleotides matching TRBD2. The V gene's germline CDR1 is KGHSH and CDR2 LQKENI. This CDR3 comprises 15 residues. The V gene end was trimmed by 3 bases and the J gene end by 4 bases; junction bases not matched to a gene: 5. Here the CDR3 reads CASSPIAGGVETQYF. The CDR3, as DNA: TGTGCCAGCTCACCGATAGCGGGGGGCGTAGAGACCCAGTACTTC.

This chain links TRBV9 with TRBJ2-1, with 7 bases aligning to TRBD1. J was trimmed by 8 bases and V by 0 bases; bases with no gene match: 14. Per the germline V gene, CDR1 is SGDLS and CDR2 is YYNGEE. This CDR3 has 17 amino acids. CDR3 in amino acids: CASSVGSQGPGRYEQFF. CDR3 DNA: TGTGCCAGCAGCGTAGGGTCACAGGGGCCGGGAAGGTATGAGCAGTTCTTC. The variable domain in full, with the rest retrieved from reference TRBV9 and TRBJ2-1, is DSGVTQTPKHLITATGQRVTLRCSPRSGDLSVYWYQQSLDQGLQFLIQYYNGEERAKGNILERFSAQQFPDLHSELNLSSLELGDSALYFCASSVGSQGPGRYEQFFGPGTRLTVL.

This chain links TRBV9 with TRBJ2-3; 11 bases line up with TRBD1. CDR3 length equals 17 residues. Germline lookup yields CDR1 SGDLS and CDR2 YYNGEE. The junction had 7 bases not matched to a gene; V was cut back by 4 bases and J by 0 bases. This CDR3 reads CASSPRTGGLSTDTQYF. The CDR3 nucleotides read TGTGCCAGCAGCCCCCGGACAGGGGGCCTTAGCACAGATACGCAGTATTTT.